This T cell receptor (beta chain) is drawn from a study of blood T cell repertoires in COVID-19. On the study more broadly: Whether acute or convalescent, the COVID-19 samples came from the United States, Italy and Spain.

Here immunoSEQ multiplex PCR was the method, and the copy in TCRdb shows in-frame clones only, minus some. The sample lists about 320,000 clones; around nine tenths were seen once. Trimming at V came to 4 bases and at J to 3 bases, leaving 5 bases not matched to a gene. Germline CDR1 is SGHTA and CDR2 is FQGTGA. CDR3 length: 15 amino acids. Participant-reported clinical history was the basis for cohort assignment. In the 2 weeks before study entry, exposed participants met a COVID-19 case, which was PCR-confirmed or clinician-diagnosed. Source material: PBMCs or T cells enriched from blood (not recorded which). The chain combines TRBV7-3 with TRBJ2-1; 8 bases are shared with TRBD2. The source is a woman aged 25 to 45 who had been exposed to COVID-19. CDR3 in DNA: TGTGCCAGCAGCTCCAGCGGGGGTGACTACAATGAGCAGTTCTTC. Translating gives CASSSSGGDYNEQFF.